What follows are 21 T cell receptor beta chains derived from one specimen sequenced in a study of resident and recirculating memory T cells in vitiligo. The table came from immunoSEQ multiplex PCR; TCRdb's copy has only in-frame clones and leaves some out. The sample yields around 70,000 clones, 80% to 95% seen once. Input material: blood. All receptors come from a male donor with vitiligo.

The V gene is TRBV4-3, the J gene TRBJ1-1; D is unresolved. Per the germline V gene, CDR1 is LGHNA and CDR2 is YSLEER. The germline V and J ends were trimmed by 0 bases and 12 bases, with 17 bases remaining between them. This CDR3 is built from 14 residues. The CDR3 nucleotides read TGCGCCAGCAGCCAAGATCAATCCCGGTTCGTCCCTTTCTTT. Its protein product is CASSQDQSRFVPFF.

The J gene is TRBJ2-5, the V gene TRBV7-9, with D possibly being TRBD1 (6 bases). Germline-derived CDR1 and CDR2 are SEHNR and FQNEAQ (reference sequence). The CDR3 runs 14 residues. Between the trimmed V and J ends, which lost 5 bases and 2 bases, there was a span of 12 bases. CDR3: CASSGQGRQETQYF. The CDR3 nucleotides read TGTGCCAGCAGCGGGCAGGGGCGACAAGAGACCCAGTACTTC. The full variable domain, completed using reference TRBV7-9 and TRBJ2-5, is DTGVSQNPRHKITKRGQNVTFRCDPISEHNRLYWYRQTLGQGPEFLTYFQNEAQLEKSRLLSDRFSAERPKGSFSTLEIQRTEQGDSAMYLCASSGQGRQETQYFGPGTRLLVL.

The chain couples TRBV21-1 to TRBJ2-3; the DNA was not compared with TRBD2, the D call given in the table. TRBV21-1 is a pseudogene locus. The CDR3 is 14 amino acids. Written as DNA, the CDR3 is TGTGCCAGCCTACGACTAGCGGGCACAGATACGCAGTATTTT. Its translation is CASLRLAGTDTQYF.

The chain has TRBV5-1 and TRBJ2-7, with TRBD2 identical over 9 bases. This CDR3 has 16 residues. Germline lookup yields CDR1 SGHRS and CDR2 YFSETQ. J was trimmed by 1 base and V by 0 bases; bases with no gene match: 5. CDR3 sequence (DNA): TGCGCCAGCAGCTTGGTCGGGGCGGGGGGGTCCTACGAGCAGTACTTC. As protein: CASSLVGAGGSYEQYF.

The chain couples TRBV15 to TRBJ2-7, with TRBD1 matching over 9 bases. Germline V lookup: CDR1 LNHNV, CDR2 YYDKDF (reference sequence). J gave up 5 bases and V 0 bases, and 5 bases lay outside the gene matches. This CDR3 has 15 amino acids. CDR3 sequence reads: CATSRDRTGAHEQYF. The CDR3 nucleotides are TGTGCCACCAGCAGAGATCGGACAGGGGCCCACGAGCAGTACTTC.

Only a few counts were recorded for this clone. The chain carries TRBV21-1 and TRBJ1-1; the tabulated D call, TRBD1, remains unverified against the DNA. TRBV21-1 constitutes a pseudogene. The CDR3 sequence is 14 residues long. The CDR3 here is CASTRDRENTEAFF. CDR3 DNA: TGTGCCAGCACCCGGGACAGGGAGAACACTGAAGCTTTCTTT.

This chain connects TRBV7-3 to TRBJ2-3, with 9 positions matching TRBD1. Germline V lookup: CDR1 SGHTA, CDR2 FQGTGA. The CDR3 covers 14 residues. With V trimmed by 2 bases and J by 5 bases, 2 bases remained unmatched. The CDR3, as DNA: TGTGCCAGCAGCTTATGGACAGGGGAAGATACGCAGTATTTT. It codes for CASSLWTGEDTQYF.

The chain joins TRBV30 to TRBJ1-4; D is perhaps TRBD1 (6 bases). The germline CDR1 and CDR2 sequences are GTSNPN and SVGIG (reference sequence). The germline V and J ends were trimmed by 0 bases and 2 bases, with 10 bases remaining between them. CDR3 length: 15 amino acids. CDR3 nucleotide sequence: TGTGCCTGGAGTGTAGGGGGAAGTACTAATGAAAAACTGTTTTTT. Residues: CAWSVGGSTNEKLFF. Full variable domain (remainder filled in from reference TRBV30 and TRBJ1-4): SQTIHQWPATLVQPVGSPLSLECTVEGTSNPNLYWYRQAAGRGLQLLFYSVGIGQISSEVPQNLSASRPQDRQFILSSKKLLLSDSGFYLCAWSVGGSTNEKLFFGSGTQLSVL.

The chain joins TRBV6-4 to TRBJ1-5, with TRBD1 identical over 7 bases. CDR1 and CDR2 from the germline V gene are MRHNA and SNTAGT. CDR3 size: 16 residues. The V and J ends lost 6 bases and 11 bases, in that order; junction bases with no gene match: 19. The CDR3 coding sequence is TGTGCCAGCAGAACCGACAGACAGGGAACGGCACTGGCCCAGCATTTT. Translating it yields CASRTDRQGTALAQHF.

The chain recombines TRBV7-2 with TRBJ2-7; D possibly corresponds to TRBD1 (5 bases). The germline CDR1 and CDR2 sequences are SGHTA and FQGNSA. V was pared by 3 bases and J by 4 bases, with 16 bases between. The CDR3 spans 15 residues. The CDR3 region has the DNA TGTGCCAGCAGCTTCCAAGCCTTAGACAGATACGAGCAGTACTTC. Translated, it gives CASSFQALDRYEQYF.

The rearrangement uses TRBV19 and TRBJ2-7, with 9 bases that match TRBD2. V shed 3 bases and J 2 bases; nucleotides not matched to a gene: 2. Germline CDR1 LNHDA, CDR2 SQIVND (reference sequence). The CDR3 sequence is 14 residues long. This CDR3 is CASSIGGGAYEQYF. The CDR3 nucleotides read TGTGCCAGTAGTATTGGCGGGGGGGCCTACGAGCAGTACTTC.

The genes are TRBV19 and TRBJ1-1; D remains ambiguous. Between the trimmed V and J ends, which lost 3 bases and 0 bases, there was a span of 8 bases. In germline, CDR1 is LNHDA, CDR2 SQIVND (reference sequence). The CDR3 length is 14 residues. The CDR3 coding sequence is TGTGCCAGTAGTATTGCGGTTGTGAACACTGAAGCTTTCTTT. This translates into CASSIAVVNTEAFF. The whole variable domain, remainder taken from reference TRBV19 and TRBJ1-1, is DGGITQSPKYLFRKEGQNVTLSCEQNLNHDAMYWYRQDPGQGLRLIYYSQIVNDFQKGDIAEGYSVSREKKESFPLTVTSAQKNPTAFYLCASSIAVVNTEAFFGQGTRLTVV.

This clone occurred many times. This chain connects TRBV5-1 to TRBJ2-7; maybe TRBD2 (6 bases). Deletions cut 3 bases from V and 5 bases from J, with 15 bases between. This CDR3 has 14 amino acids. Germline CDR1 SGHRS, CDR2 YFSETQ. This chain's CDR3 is CASSSGGLWDEQYF. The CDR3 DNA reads TGCGCCAGCAGCTCCGGGGGTTTGTGGGACGAGCAGTACTTC. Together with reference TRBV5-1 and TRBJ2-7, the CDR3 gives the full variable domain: KAGVTQTPRYLIKTRGQQVTLSCSPISGHRSVSWYQQTPGQGLQFLFEYFSETQRNKGNFPGRFSGRQFSNSRSEMNVSTLELGDSALYLCASSSGGLWDEQYFGPGTRLTVT.

The CDR3 nucleotides read TGTGCCAGCCGTCTGGGAGACAGGGTTTATGGCTACACCTTC. This translates into CASRLGDRVYGYTF. The chain couples TRBV2 to TRBJ1-2; 7 positions agree with TRBD1. The CDR3 consists of 14 residues. After removal of 8 bases from V and 5 bases from J, the junction contained 11 bases not matched to a gene. In germline, CDR1 is SNHLY, CDR2 FYNNEI.

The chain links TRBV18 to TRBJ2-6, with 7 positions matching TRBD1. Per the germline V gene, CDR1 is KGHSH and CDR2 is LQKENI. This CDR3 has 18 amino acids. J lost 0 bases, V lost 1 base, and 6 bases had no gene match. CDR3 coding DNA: TGTGCCAGCTCACCACGGGACAGACTGCGCTCTGGGGCCAACGTCCTGACTTTC. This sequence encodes CASSPRDRLRSGANVLTF.

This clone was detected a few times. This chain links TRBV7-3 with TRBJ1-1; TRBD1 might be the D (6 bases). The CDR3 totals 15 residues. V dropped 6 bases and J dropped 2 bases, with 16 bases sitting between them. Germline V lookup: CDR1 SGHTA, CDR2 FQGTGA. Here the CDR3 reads CASRRTGQPNTEAFF. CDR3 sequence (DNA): TGTGCCAGCAGAAGAACAGGACAGCCAAACACTGAAGCTTTCTTT.

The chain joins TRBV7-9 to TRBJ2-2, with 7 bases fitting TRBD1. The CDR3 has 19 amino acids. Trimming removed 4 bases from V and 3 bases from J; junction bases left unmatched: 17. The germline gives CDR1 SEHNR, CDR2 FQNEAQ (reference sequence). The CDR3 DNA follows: TGTGCCAGCAGCTCGGCCTCCGGGACAGCGGCTTCTGACACCGGGGAGCTGTTTTTT. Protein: CASSSASGTAASDTGELFF. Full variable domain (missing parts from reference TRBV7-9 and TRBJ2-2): DTGVSQNPRHKITKRGQNVTFRCDPISEHNRLYWYRQTLGQGPEFLTYFQNEAQLEKSRLLSDRFSAERPKGSFSTLEIQRTEQGDSAMYLCASSSASGTAASDTGELFFGEGSRLTVL.

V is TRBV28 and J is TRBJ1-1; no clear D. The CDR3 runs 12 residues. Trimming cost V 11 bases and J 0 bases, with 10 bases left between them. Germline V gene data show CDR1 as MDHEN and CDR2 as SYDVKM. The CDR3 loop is CAWRGLNTEAFF. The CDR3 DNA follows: TGTGCCTGGAGAGGGTTGAACACTGAAGCTTTCTTT. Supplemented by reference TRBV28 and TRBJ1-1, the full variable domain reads DVKVTQSSRYLVKRTGEKVFLECVQDMDHENMFWYRQDPGLGLRLIYFSYDVKMKEKGDIPEGYSVSREKKERFSLILESASTNQTSMYLCAWRGLNTEAFFGQGTRLTVV.

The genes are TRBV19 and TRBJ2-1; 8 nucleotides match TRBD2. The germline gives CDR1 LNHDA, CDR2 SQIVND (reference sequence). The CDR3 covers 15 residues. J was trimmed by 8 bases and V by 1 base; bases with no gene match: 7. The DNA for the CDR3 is TGTGCCAGTAGTATAGGACTAGCGTTGGGCTATGAGCAGTTCTTC. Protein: CASSIGLALGYEQFF. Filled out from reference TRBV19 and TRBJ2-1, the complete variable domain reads DGGITQSPKYLFRKEGQNVTLSCEQNLNHDAMYWYRQDPGQGLRLIYYSQIVNDFQKGDIAEGYSVSREKKESFPLTVTSAQKNPTAFYLCASSIGLALGYEQFFGPGTRLTVL.

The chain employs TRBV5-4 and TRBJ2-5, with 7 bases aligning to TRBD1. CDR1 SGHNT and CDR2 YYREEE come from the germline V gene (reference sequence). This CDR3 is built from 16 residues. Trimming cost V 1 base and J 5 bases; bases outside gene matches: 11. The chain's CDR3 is CASSLTPGGMGETQYF. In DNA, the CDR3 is TGTGCCAGCAGCTTGACGCCAGGGGGTATGGGGGAGACCCAGTACTTC.

In nucleotides, the CDR3 is TGTGCCAGCAGCTTAGGAGGGGCCGGGGAGCTGTTTTTT. As protein: CASSLGGAGELFF. The chain recombines TRBV7-3 with TRBJ2-2; D perhaps matches TRBD2 (6 bases). The CDR3 covers 13 residues. Trimming took off 2 bases at V and 6 bases at J, with 7 bases between the two ends. Per the germline V gene, CDR1 is SGHTA and CDR2 is FQGTGA.